This T cell receptor beta chain is drawn from a study of blood T cell repertoires in COVID-19. About the research overall: The United States, Italy and Spain supplied acute and convalescent COVID-19 samples.

CDR3 length equals 14 residues. Germline-derived CDR1 and CDR2 are SGHDT and YYEEEE. V lost 3 bases, J lost 4 bases, and 13 bases lay in between. Per the original methods: Amplifying reference gene primers gave estimates of nucleated cell counts. Data came from immunoSEQ multiplex PCR; TCRdb stores just in-frame clones and leaves some out. V, J and clone size are those of that table, while D and trimming were read from the DNA. The data contain about 350,000 clones, roughly 87% of them seen just once; the ten biggest clones take up more than 1%. Everyone who took part was roughly 18 to 90 years old, and they came from about 23 US areas. The study counted Cohort 3 donors as recovered given two negative PCRs, clearance, or symptom resolution.

Sample: PBMCs or T cells enriched from blood (not recorded which). The source is a woman in her 30s who had recovered from COVID-19. This chain connects TRBV5-6 to TRBJ1-1; the D gene is possibly TRBD1 (5 bases). The CDR3 spells CASSSGGVGTEAFF. The CDR3 bases are TGTGCCAGCAGCTCCGGGGGGGTCGGCACTGAAGCTTTCTTT.